This T cell receptor (beta chain) came from a study of shared clonotypes between healthy human individuals. Assay runs were performed at deep level. The team ran DNA from unsorted PBMCs on ten immunoSEQ deep assay plates for sequencing. Assay: immunoSEQ multiplex PCR; the TCRdb copy retains only in-frame clones and omits some. The sample has approximately 480,000 clones, about 79% seen once; the top ten hold under 15%. Per germline, CDR1 MDHEN and CDR2 SYDVKM. The germline V and J ends were trimmed by 3 bases and 2 bases, with 11 bases remaining between them. The CDR3 is 14 amino acids. The sample taken for sequencing was PBMCs. V usage is TRBV28 and J usage is TRBJ2-7, with D uncertain. This TCR derives from a woman aged 40 to 50 in good health. Some clones in this sample may be carry-over from other donors' samples. CDR3 nucleotide sequence: TGTGCCAGCAGTTTCAGCCAGGCCCCCTACGAGCAGTACTTC. Protein sequence: CASSFSQAPYEQYF.